This T cell receptor beta chain was recovered during a study of shared clonotypes between healthy human individuals. Evenly divided among several immunoSEQ plates was the genomic DNA of each subset. The data were produced by immunoSEQ multiplex PCR, yet TCRdb's version contains in-frame clones alone and is incomplete. The repertoire holds under 850,000 clones, with about 91% as singletons. This clone was seen more than once but under ten times. Its antigen is as yet unknown. The V gene lost 8 bases and the J gene lost 7 bases, with 18 bases spanning the gap. The V gene's germline CDR1 is MDHEN and CDR2 SYDVKM. This CDR3 contains 13 residues. Overall study results and limits: Rarefaction revealed incomplete sorted-subset sequencing despite large depth.

Only CD45RO-negative cells positively selected for CCR7 counted as naive CD8 cells, so terminally differentiated effector memory CD45RA+ cells were excluded. All donors qualified as healthy HIV-negative adults and had experienced no recent acute infections or vaccinations. Among the donors, all were Caucasian adults who lived in Nashville, Tennessee. What was sequenced was naive CD8+ T cells sorted from blood. The chain links TRBV28 to TRBJ2-7, with TRBD2 as a possible D gene (6 bases). The origin of this receptor is a man aged 25 to 40 in good health. This CDR3 reads CASGGTSQEEQYF. In DNA form, the CDR3 reads TGTGCCAGCGGAGGGACCTCGCAGGAAGAGCAGTACTTC.